The 28 T cell receptor beta chains listed next were all sequenced from one sample in a study of naive and memory T cell subsets. Overall study findings and caveats: A few larger clonotypes appeared in naive repertoires, especially CD8, possibly memory cells re-expressing CD45RA.

The beta constant-region primer was an equimolar mix of two oligonucleotides covering TRBC1 and TRBC2. Ligated cDNA was amplified by four rounds of PCR with nested alpha and beta constant-region primers and SP2. TCRdb reprocessed the UMI-ligation and nested PCR reads via MiXCR and lists one record per CDR3 protein. The sample yields over 100,000 distinct CDR3 sequences, about 14% seen once. Their recognized antigens are unknown. Sequencing used naive CD8+ T cells from blood. The receptors come from a human donor in good health.

The genes are TRBV13 and TRBJ2-4; tentative D call: TRBD1 (6 bases). The CDR3 consists of 13 residues. V lost 5 bases and J lost 2, with 7 bases in between. CDR1 is PRHDT and CDR2 is FYEKMQ in the germline V gene (reference sequence). CDR3 in amino acids: CASSGQPKNIQYF. For the CDR3, the DNA is TGTGCCAGCAGCGGACAGCCCAAAAACATTCAGTACTTC.

The chain carries TRBV28 and TRBJ1-2; no definite D call. This CDR3 is 13 amino acids long. Germline lookup yields CDR1 MDHEN and CDR2 SYDVKM. Trimming pared 2 bases from V and 1 base from J, leaving 5 bases between. The CDR3 loop reads CASSLNLNYGYTF. Here the CDR3 DNA reads TGTGCCAGCAGTTTAAATCTTAACTATGGCTACACCTTC.

The CDR3 reads CASSLGTAYSPLHF. The CDR3 coding sequence is TGCGCCAGCAGCTTAGGGACAGCCTATTCACCCCTCCACTTT. V gene TRBV5-1 combines with J gene TRBJ1-6; 7 bases map to TRBD1. Germline-derived CDR1 and CDR2 are SGHRS and YFSETQ. This CDR3 has 14 amino acids. The V and J ends lost 2 bases and 8 bases, in that order; junction bases with no gene match: 4. The complete variable domain, with remaining parts taken from reference TRBV5-1 and TRBJ1-6, reads KAGVTQTPRYLIKTRGQQVTLSCSPISGHRSVSWYQQTPGQGLQFLFEYFSETQRNKGNFPGRFSGRQFSNSRSEMNVSTLELGDSALYLCASSLGTAYSPLHFGNGTRLTVT.

This clonotype was recorded at least ten times. The J gene is TRBJ1-1, the V gene TRBV4-3, with D possibly being TRBD1 (5 bases). The CDR3 spans 15 residues. The ends were cut back, 6 bases at V and 0 bases at J, with 14 bases in the middle. Germline lookup yields CDR1 LGHNA and CDR2 YSLEER. The CDR3 reads CASREGSVVNTEAFF. The CDR3 DNA reads as TGCGCCAGCAGGGAGGGGTCCGTTGTGAACACTGAAGCTTTCTTT.

There are many counts of this clonotype. V and J are TRBV6-6 and TRBJ1-1; no clear D gene. Germline CDR1 MNHNY, CDR2 SVGAGI (reference sequence). V lost 9 bases, J lost 2 bases, and 1 base lay in between. The CDR3 runs 9 residues. CDR3 in DNA: TGTGCCAGTAACACTGAAGCTTTCTTT. Translating it yields CASNTEAFF.

This sequence joins TRBV7-6 and TRBJ2-2, with 8 bases that match TRBD1. The germline V gene encodes CDR1 SGHVS and CDR2 FNYEAQ. The CDR3 totals 18 residues. Losses at the gene ends were 5 bases for V and 3 bases for J; bases not matched to a gene: 14. In nucleotides, the CDR3 is TGTGCCAGCAGCAACCCCAGGGGGCGCAGTGGTGACACCGGGGAGCTGTTTTTT. It specifies CASSNPRGRSGDTGELFF. The complete variable domain, with remaining parts taken from reference TRBV7-6 and TRBJ2-2, reads GAGVSQSPRYKVTKRGQDVALRCDPISGHVSLYWYRQALGQGPEFLTYFNYEAQQDKSGLPNDRFSAERPEGSISTLTIQRTEQRDSAMYRCASSNPRGRSGDTGELFFGEGSRLTVL.

This clonotype was observed a few times. The chain uses TRBV29-1 and TRBJ2-5; D is uncertain. From germline, CDR1 is SQVTM and CDR2 ANQGSEA. V was cut by 3 bases and J by 2 bases, with 13 bases left in between. The CDR3 has 14 amino acids. The CDR3 is CSVDASGPQETQYF. For the CDR3, the DNA is TGCAGCGTTGATGCATCTGGGCCTCAAGAGACCCAGTACTTC.

The chain has TRBV4-3 and TRBJ1-1; TRBD1 matches at 7 bases. The ends lost 4 bases at V and 4 bases at J; junction bases unmatched: 18. The V gene's germline CDR1 is LGHNA and CDR2 YSLEER. The CDR3 is 18 amino acids. CDR3 sequence (DNA): TGCGCCAGCAGCCTAAGCCGTTTGCCACAGGGGAAGGGCACTGAAGCTTTCTTT. It is translated as CASSLSRLPQGKGTEAFF.

V and J are TRBV25-1 and TRBJ1-1; D call uncertain. From germline, CDR1 is MGHDK and CDR2 SYGVNS. The V and J ends lost 3 bases and 6 bases respectively, with 11 bases between them. The CDR3 loop spans 13 amino acids. As DNA, the CDR3 is TGTGCCAGCAGTGAGTGGGCGACCTCTGAAGCTTTCTTT. Its translation is CASSEWATSEAFF.

The rearrangement joins TRBV7-8 to TRBJ2-5; D is unresolved. The V end lost 4 bases, the J end lost 1 base, and 13 bases lay between the germline ends. The CDR3 spans 15 residues. Germline V gene sequence: CDR1 SGHVS, CDR2 FQNEAQ. Here the CDR3 DNA reads TGTGCCAGCAGCTCGCCGACCAAAGTCCAAGAGACCCAGTACTTC. This codes for CASSSPTKVQETQYF.

This clonotype was seen ten or more times. The chain couples TRBV30 to TRBJ2-5; no definite D call. V lost 2 bases and J lost 1, with 5 bases in between. Looked up from germline, CDR1 is GTSNPN and CDR2 is SVGIG (reference sequence). This CDR3 contains 12 residues. Here the CDR3 reads CAWSPLQETQYF. The CDR3 DNA sequence: TGTGCCTGGAGTCCCCTCCAAGAGACCCAGTACTTC.

This clonotype was found a few times. This sequence joins TRBV5-1 and TRBJ2-7, with D maybe TRBD1 (5 bases). With 1 base removed from V and 5 bases from J, the gap between germline ends came to 7 bases. The CDR3 extends over 12 amino acids. Per the germline V gene, CDR1 is SGHRS and CDR2 is YFSETQ. The CDR3 protein is CASSLFRDEQYF. The CDR3 DNA reads as TGCGCCAGCAGCTTGTTCAGGGACGAGCAGTACTTC.

This clonotype has just a few counts. The chain carries TRBV6-6 and TRBJ1-1, with no clear D. This CDR3 is built from 12 residues. The V end lost 5 bases, the J end lost 2 bases, and 6 bases lay between the germline ends. Germline V CDR1 and CDR2: MNHNY, SVGAGI (reference sequence). This CDR3 reads CASSIENTEAFF. CDR3 in DNA: TGTGCCAGCAGTATCGAAAACACTGAAGCTTTCTTT.

The gene calls are TRBV12-3 or TRBV12-4 and TRBJ1-4, with D possibly being TRBD1 (6 bases). Deletions cut 6 bases from V and 8 bases from J, with 19 bases between. The CDR3 is made up of 15 amino acids. In nucleotides, the CDR3 is TGTGCCAGCAGCCCACAAACAGGGTTTAGGGAAAAACTGTTTTTT. It specifies CASSPQTGFREKLFF.

This sequence joins TRBV19 and TRBJ2-1; the match to TRBD2 covers 7 bases. The CDR3 extends over 16 amino acids. J gave up 2 bases and V 5 bases, and 9 bases lay outside the gene matches. Germline values: CDR1 LNHDA, CDR2 SQIVND (reference sequence). The CDR3 DNA sequence: TGTGCCAGTAGTTCCCTCGGGGCGGGAGCCTACAATGAGCAGTTCTTC. The encoded protein is CASSSLGAGAYNEQFF.

At least ten counts were recorded for this clonotype. The J gene is TRBJ1-6, the V gene TRBV28; the D is unclear. The CDR3 spans 13 residues. CDR1 is MDHEN, CDR2 SYDVKM, per germline. V gave up 3 bases and J gave up 7 bases, with 7 bases separating them. CDR3 in amino acids: CASSLVRNSPLHF. The CDR3 region has the DNA TGTGCCAGCAGTTTGGTCAGGAATTCACCCCTCCACTTT.

The chain joins TRBV12-3 or TRBV12-4 to TRBJ2-5, with D possibly being TRBD1 or TRBD2 (5 bases each). CDR3 length: 14 amino acids. V lost 7 bases and J lost 3, with 15 bases in between. CDR3 nucleotide sequence: TGTGCCAGCACCTGGGCCGGGACCAAAGAGACCCAGTACTTC. Its translation: CASTWAGTKETQYF.

The V gene is TRBV12-3 or TRBV12-4, the J gene TRBJ1-2; a weak D match, TRBD1 (6 bases). V dropped 4 bases and J dropped 3 bases, with 9 bases sitting between them. The CDR3 consists of 13 residues. CDR3 protein: CASSSGAHYGYTF. The CDR3 DNA reads as TGTGCCAGCAGTTCAGGGGCTCACTATGGCTACACCTTC.

This clonotype was seen many times. The chain links TRBV30 to TRBJ2-7; tentatively, D is TRBD1 (6 bases). Germline values: CDR1 GTSNPN, CDR2 SVGIG (reference sequence). The CDR3 is 12 amino acids. Trimming removed 2 bases from V and 7 bases from J, with 12 bases in between. CDR3 residues: CAWSLTGKEQYF. CDR3 bases: TGTGCCTGGAGTCTTACAGGGAAGGAGCAGTACTTC.

This clonotype was observed once. The chain employs TRBV28 and TRBJ2-5, with 7 bases fitting TRBD1. Looked up from germline, CDR1 is MDHEN and CDR2 is SYDVKM. The V gene end was trimmed by 7 bases and the J gene end by 4 bases; junction bases not matched to a gene: 12. The CDR3 spans 15 residues. The CDR3 loop is CASTQKQGPRETQYF. In DNA, the CDR3 is TGTGCCAGCACCCAAAAACAGGGGCCGCGAGAGACCCAGTACTTC. Based on the CDR3 plus reference TRBV28 and TRBJ2-5, the full variable domain is DVKVTQSSRYLVKRTGEKVFLECVQDMDHENMFWYRQDPGLGLRLIYFSYDVKMKEKGDIPEGYSVSREKKERFSLILESASTNQTSMYLCASTQKQGPRETQYFGPGTRLLVL.

The CDR3 DNA is TGTGCCAGCAGCTTCGACGGAGAACAGTATCAGCCCCAGCATTTT. This codes for CASSFDGEQYQPQHF. V is TRBV7-9 and J is TRBJ1-5; D remains ambiguous. V shed 3 bases and J shed 5 bases, with 14 bases lying between them. Germline loops: CDR1 SEHNR, CDR2 FQNEAQ (reference sequence). The CDR3 consists of 15 residues.

This clonotype was counted at least ten times. The chain carries TRBV12-3 or TRBV12-4 and TRBJ2-3; D not resolved. V lost 6 bases and J lost 6, with 10 bases in between. The CDR3 contains 12 residues. CDR3 DNA sequence: TGTGCCAGCAGCATCAACCGGGATACGCAGTATTTT. It specifies CASSINRDTQYF.

In this sample, this clonotype turned up many times. The V and J genes are TRBV28 and TRBJ2-1; TRBD1 agrees at 8 bases. Germline CDR1 and CDR2: MDHEN and SYDVKM. The ends lost 5 bases at V and 8 bases at J; junction bases unmatched: 8. The CDR3 is 14 amino acids. The CDR3 DNA reads TGTGCCAGCAGTCTCGTCGCAGGGGGCGATGAGCAGTTCTTC. Translated: CASSLVAGGDEQFF.

This clonotype showed up many times. The genes are TRBV12-3 or TRBV12-4 and TRBJ2-7; unclear D gene. CDR3 size: 14 residues. Trimming cost V 3 bases and J 6 bases, with 15 bases left between them. CDR3 nucleotides: TGTGCCAGCAGTTTGGAGTCCTATTTCCCCGAGCAGTACTTC. This sequence encodes CASSLESYFPEQYF.

The rearrangement links TRBV7-6 to TRBJ2-5, with D hard to call. From germline, CDR1 is SGHVS and CDR2 FNYEAQ. Trimming stripped 0 bases from V and 2 bases from J, with 13 bases between. CDR3 length: 16 residues. CDR3 sequence (DNA): TGTGCCAGCAGCTTAGCCTTCGCCGTACCACAAGAGACCCAGTACTTC. Its protein product is CASSLAFAVPQETQYF.

The table lists this clonotype with many counts. The J gene is TRBJ2-7, the V gene TRBV6-5; 10 positions agree with TRBD1. The junction had 8 bases not matched to a gene; V was cut back by 3 bases and J by 0 bases. Germline V gene data show CDR1 as MNHEY and CDR2 as SVGAGI. CDR3 length: 17 amino acids. CDR3 protein: CASSYAGTGAYSYEQYF. Here the CDR3 DNA reads TGTGCCAGCAGTTATGCCGGGACAGGGGCGTACTCCTACGAGCAGTACTTC.

The table lists this clonotype with many counts. This sequence joins TRBV19 and TRBJ1-5; D is undetermined. The CDR3 has 16 residues. Trimming removed 3 bases at V and 0 bases at J, with 12 bases between. CDR1 and CDR2 (germline): LNHDA, SQIVND (reference sequence). CDR3 sequence: CASSIGELLSNQPQHF. The CDR3 DNA reads as TGTGCCAGTAGTATTGGCGAGTTACTTAGCAATCAGCCCCAGCATTTT.

In its sample, this clonotype was seen a few times. The J gene is TRBJ1-6, the V gene TRBV7-8; D may be TRBD1 (5 bases). In germline, CDR1 is SGHVS, CDR2 FQNEAQ. The CDR3 consists of 15 residues. V shed 4 bases and J shed 6 bases, with 13 bases lying between them. The CDR3 loop reads CASSSSGTTNSPLHF. Written as DNA, the CDR3 is TGTGCCAGCAGCTCCTCCGGGACCACTAATTCACCCCTCCACTTT.